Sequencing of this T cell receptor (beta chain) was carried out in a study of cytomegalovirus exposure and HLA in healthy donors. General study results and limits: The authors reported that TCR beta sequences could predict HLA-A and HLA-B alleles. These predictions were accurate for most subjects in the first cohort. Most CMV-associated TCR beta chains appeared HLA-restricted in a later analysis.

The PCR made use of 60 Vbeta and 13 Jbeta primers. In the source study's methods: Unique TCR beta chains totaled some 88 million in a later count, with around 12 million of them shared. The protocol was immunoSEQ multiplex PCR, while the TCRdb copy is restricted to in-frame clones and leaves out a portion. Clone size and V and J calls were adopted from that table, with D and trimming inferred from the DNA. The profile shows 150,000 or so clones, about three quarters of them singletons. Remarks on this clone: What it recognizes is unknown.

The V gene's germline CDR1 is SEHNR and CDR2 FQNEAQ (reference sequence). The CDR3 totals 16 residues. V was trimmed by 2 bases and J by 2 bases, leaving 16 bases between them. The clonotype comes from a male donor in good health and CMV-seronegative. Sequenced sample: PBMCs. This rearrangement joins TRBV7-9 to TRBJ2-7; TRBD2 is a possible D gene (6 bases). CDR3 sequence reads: CASSLSTGTSTYEQYF. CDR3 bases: TGTGCCAGCAGCTTATCAACCGGGACTTCAACCTACGAGCAGTACTTC.